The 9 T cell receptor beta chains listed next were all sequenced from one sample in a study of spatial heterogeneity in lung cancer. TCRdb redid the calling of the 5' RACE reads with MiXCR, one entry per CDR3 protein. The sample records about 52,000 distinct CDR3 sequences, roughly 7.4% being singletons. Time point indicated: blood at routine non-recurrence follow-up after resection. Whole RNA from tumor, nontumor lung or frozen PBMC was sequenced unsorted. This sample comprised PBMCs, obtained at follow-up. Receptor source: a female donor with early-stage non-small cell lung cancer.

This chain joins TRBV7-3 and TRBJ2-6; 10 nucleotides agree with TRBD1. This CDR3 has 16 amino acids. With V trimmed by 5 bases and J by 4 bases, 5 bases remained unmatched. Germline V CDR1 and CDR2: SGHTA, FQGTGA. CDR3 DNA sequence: TGTGCCAGCAGCCATCGACAGGGGGCCGGGGCCAACGTCCTGACTTTC. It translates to CASSHRQGAGANVLTF. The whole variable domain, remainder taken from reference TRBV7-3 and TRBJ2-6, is GAGVSQTPSNKVTEKGKYVELRCDPISGHTALYWYRQSLGQGPEFLIYFQGTGAADDSGLPNDRFFAVRPEGSVSTLKIQRTERGDSAVYLCASSHRQGAGANVLTFGAGSRLTVL.

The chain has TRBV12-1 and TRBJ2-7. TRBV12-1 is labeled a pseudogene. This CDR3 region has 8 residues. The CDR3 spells CASSSGRF. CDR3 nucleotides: TGTGCCAGCAGCTCAGGTAGATTC.

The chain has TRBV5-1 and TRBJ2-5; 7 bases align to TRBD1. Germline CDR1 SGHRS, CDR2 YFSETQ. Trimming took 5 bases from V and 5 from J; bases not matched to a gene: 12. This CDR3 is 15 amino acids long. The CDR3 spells CASSSRQGRLETQYF. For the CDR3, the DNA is TGCGCCAGCAGTTCGCGACAGGGCCGTTTGGAGACCCAGTACTTC.

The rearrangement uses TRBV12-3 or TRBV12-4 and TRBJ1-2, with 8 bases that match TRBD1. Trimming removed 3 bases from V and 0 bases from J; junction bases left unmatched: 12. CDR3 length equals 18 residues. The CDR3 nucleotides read TGTGCCAGCAGTTTTCTTGCAGGGGGCGGCTTAGCTAACTATGGCTACACCTTC. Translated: CASSFLAGGGLANYGYTF.

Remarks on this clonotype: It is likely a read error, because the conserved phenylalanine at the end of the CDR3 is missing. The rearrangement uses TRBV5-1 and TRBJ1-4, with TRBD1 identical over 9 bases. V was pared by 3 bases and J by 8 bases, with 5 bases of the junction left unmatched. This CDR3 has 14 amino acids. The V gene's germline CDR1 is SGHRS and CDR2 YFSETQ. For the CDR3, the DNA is TGCGCCAGCAGCTCGGACAGGGGAGAGGAAAAACTGTTTTCT. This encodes CASSSDRGEEKLFS.

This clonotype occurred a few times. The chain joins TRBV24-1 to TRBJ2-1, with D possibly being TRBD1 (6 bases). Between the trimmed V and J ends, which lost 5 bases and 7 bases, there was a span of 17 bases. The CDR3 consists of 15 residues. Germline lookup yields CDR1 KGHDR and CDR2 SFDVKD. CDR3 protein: CATSVTGYTRNEQFF. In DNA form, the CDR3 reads TGTGCCACCAGTGTAACAGGGTACACACGAAATGAGCAGTTCTTC.

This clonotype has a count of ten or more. The CDR3 loop reads CASTMYRGKTEAFF. The CDR3 bases are TGTGCCAGCACTATGTACCGGGGAAAAACTGAAGCTTTCTTT. The chain combines TRBV28 with TRBJ1-1; D call uncertain. The length of the CDR3 is 14 residues. Trimming shortened V by 7 bases and J by 5 bases, and 17 bases separated the two germline ends. The germline gives CDR1 MDHEN, CDR2 SYDVKM. The full variable domain, its missing parts supplied by reference TRBV28 and TRBJ1-1, is DVKVTQSSRYLVKRTGEKVFLECVQDMDHENMFWYRQDPGLGLRLIYFSYDVKMKEKGDIPEGYSVSREKKERFSLILESASTNQTSMYLCASTMYRGKTEAFFGQGTRLTVV.

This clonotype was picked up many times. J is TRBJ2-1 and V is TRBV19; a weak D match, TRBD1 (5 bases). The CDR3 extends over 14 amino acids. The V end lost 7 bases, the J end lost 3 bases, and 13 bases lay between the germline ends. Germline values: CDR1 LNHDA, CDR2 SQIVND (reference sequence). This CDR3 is CASTALDSYNEQFF. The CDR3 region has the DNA TGTGCCAGTACCGCCCTCGACAGCTACAATGAGCAGTTCTTC.

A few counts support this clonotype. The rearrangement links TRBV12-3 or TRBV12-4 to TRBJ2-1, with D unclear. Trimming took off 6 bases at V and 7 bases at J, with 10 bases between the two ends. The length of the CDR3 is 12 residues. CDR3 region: CASSRLENEQFF. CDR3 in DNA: TGTGCCAGCAGCCGTCTCGAAAATGAGCAGTTCTTC.